One and the same sample provided the 28 T cell receptor beta chains below, sequenced in a study of blood T cell repertoires in COVID-19. Data came from immunoSEQ multiplex PCR; TCRdb stores just in-frame clones and leaves some out. The sample holds roughly 120,000 clones, 90% seen once. The sequenced sample consisted of peripheral blood. Receptors were obtained from a woman aged 60-70 years with COVID-19, enrolled during active disease.

The chain joins TRBV3-1 (or the pseudogene TRBV3-2) to TRBJ2-2, with 9 nucleotides matching TRBD1. The length of the CDR3 is 14 residues. Germline assignment: CDR1 LGHDT and CDR2 YNNKEL (reference sequence). Trimming removed 4 bases from V and 4 bases from J; junction bases left unmatched: 1. CDR3 loop: CASSRQGGTGELFF. DNA of the CDR3: TGTGCCAGCAGCCGACAGGGGGGCACCGGGGAGCTGTTTTTT.

The chain joins TRBV19 to TRBJ2-5; TRBD1 is a possible D gene (5 bases). The CDR3 runs 17 residues. The V and J ends lost 3 bases and 5 bases respectively, with 22 bases between them. Germline-derived CDR1 and CDR2 are LNHDA and SQIVND (reference sequence). In nucleotides, the CDR3 is TGTGCCAGTAGTATTGGGGCTGGGCGAGGAAGAAGGGAGACCCAGTACTTC. It specifies CASSIGAGRGRRETQYF.

The chain is built from TRBV19 and TRBJ1-1; unclear D gene. Germline V gene sequence: CDR1 LNHDA, CDR2 SQIVND (reference sequence). This CDR3 has 13 amino acids. Between the trimmed V and J ends, which lost 4 bases and 1 base, there was a span of 7 bases. The CDR3 sequence is CASSSTENTEAFF. The CDR3 nucleotides are TGTGCCAGTAGTAGCACAGAGAACACTGAAGCTTTCTTT.

The chain uses TRBV6-2 or TRBV6-3 and TRBJ1-1; TRBD1 aligns across 7 bases. CDR3 length: 15 residues. Per germline, CDR1 MNHEY and CDR2 SVGEGT. V gave up 2 bases and J gave up 1 base; unmatched junction bases: 4. The CDR3: CASSYRGLKNTEAFF. As DNA, the CDR3 is TGTGCCAGCAGTTACAGGGGGCTAAAGAACACTGAAGCTTTCTTT.

This chain uses TRBV7-2 with TRBJ1-5; D gene unclear. The CDR3 sequence is 16 residues long. The V and J ends lost 2 bases and 4 bases respectively, with 15 bases between them. The germline gives CDR1 SGHTA, CDR2 FQGNSA. CDR3 DNA: TGTGCCAGCAGCTTAACGTTAAGAGACTTAAATCAGCCCCAGCATTTT. Its protein is CASSLTLRDLNQPQHF. The whole variable domain, filled in from reference TRBV7-2 and TRBJ1-5, reads GAGVSQSPSNKVTEKGKDVELRCDPISGHTALYWYRQSLGQGLEFLIYFQGNSAPDKSGLPSDRFSAERTGGSVSTLTIQRTQQEDSAVYLCASSLTLRDLNQPQHFGDGTRLSIL.

This rearrangement joins TRBV3-1 (or the pseudogene TRBV3-2) to TRBJ1-1; possibly TRBD1 for D (6 bases). The CDR3 extends over 12 amino acids. Germline loops: CDR1 LGHDT, CDR2 YNNKEL (reference sequence). V lost 2 bases, J lost 7 bases, and 8 bases lay in between. CDR3 sequence: CASSQTGHEAFF. CDR3 bases: TGTGCCAGCAGCCAAACGGGACATGAAGCTTTCTTT.

This chain uses TRBV15 with TRBJ2-1; 7 nucleotides line up with TRBD2. This CDR3 spans 15 amino acids. Trimming at V came to 0 bases and at J to 8 bases, leaving 7 bases not matched to a gene. Germline assignment: CDR1 LNHNV and CDR2 YYDKDF (reference sequence). The CDR3 loop is CATSREGGFGDEQFF. The DNA for the CDR3 is TGTGCCACCAGCAGAGAGGGAGGGTTCGGCGATGAGCAGTTCTTC.

This chain links TRBV19 with TRBJ1-1; perhaps TRBD1 as D (6 bases). The V end lost 0 bases, the J end lost 0 bases, and 8 bases lay between the germline ends. The CDR3 sequence is 15 residues long. Per germline, CDR1 LNHDA and CDR2 SQIVND (reference sequence). The CDR3 DNA reads TGTGCCAGTAGTATAGAAGGGGGAATGAACACTGAAGCTTTCTTT. As protein: CASSIEGGMNTEAFF.

This chain uses TRBV6-5 with TRBJ1-6, with 9 bases that match TRBD1. The V gene's germline CDR1 is MNHEY and CDR2 SVGAGI. The junction had 7 bases not matched to a gene; V was cut back by 6 bases and J by 7 bases. The CDR3 totals 15 residues. The DNA of the CDR3 is TGTGCCAGCAGGCCCTTGACAGGGGGGAATTCACCCCTCCACTTT. Translated, it gives CASRPLTGGNSPLHF.

The table lists this clone with a count of one. The chain links TRBV7-8 to TRBJ2-1; D is possibly TRBD1 (6 bases). The V gene's germline CDR1 is SGHVS and CDR2 FQNEAQ. Trimming removed 5 bases from V and 2 bases from J, with 13 bases in between. The CDR3 extends over 15 amino acids. The CDR3 protein is CASSPSNRAYNEQFF. The CDR3 bases are TGTGCCAGCAGCCCTAGTAACAGGGCCTACAATGAGCAGTTCTTC.

The J gene is TRBJ2-3, the V gene TRBV5-1; the match to TRBD2 covers 12 bases. The CDR3 spans 17 residues. Germline V gene lookup returns CDR1 SGHRS and CDR2 YFSETQ. The V gene end was trimmed by 0 bases and the J gene end by 4 bases; junction bases not matched to a gene: 6. As DNA, the CDR3 is TGCGCCAGCAGCTTGGCCTCTAGCGGGGGGGCCGCAGATACGCAGTATTTT. It yields the protein CASSLASSGGAADTQYF.

V gene TRBV6-1 combines with J gene TRBJ1-2; TRBD1 matches at 7 bases. The CDR3 sequence is 15 residues long. The trim removed 2 bases at V and 8 bases at J, leaving 11 bases unmatched. Germline V lookup: CDR1 MNHNS, CDR2 SASEGT. The CDR3 nucleotides are TGTGCCAGCAGTGAATCGACAGGGTACATATCAGGCTACACCTTC. It specifies CASSESTGYISGYTF.

This clone showed up just a few times. The V call is TRBV5-1, the J call TRBJ1-3; D unclear. The CDR3 extends over 12 amino acids. V was clipped by 4 bases and J by 7 bases, with 9 bases between them. Germline V lookup: CDR1 SGHRS, CDR2 YFSETQ. CDR3: CASSPTGNTIYF. In nucleotides, the CDR3 is TGCGCCAGCAGCCCTACGGGTAACACCATATATTTT.

The rearrangement joins TRBV6-2 or TRBV6-3 to TRBJ1-1; the match to TRBD1 covers 8 bases. Germline lookup yields CDR1 MNHEY and CDR2 SVGEGT. The CDR3 is made up of 13 amino acids. V lost 6 bases and J lost 6; bases outside the gene matches: 6. CDR3 in DNA: TGTGCCAGCAGCTCCGGGACAGGAGCTGAAGCTTTCTTT. This sequence encodes CASSSGTGAEAFF.

The CDR3 loop is CASSRGSTDTQYF. CDR3 DNA sequence: TGTGCCAGCAGCCGGGGTAGCACAGATACGCAGTATTTT. The gene calls are TRBV7-3 and TRBJ2-3, with D maybe TRBD2 (5 bases). The CDR3 spans 13 residues. Trimming stripped 5 bases from V and 0 bases from J, with 6 bases between. CDR1 is SGHTA and CDR2 is FQGTGA in the germline V gene.

The chain links TRBV6-5 to TRBJ2-7; D is possibly TRBD2 (5 bases). The CDR3 runs to 15 residues. V was trimmed by 0 bases and J by 2 bases, leaving 11 bases between them. Germline assignment: CDR1 MNHEY and CDR2 SVGAGI. CDR3 sequence (DNA): TGTGCCAGCAGTTACTCGACGGGGAGCACCTACGAGCAGTACTTC. This gives the protein CASSYSTGSTYEQYF.

This rearrangement joins TRBV4-3 to TRBJ2-3, with 7 nucleotides matching TRBD2. Looked up from germline, CDR1 is LGHNA and CDR2 is YSLEER. J lost 2 bases, V lost 1 base, and 6 bases had no gene match. This CDR3 has 16 amino acids. The DNA of the CDR3 is TGCGCCAGCAGCCAAGCTAGCGGAGCAATCACAGATACGCAGTATTTT. This translates into CASSQASGAITDTQYF.

This sequence joins TRBV6-2 or TRBV6-3 and TRBJ2-2; tentatively, D is TRBD2 (5 bases). Trimming took 2 bases from V and 3 from J, leaving 10 bases between them. In germline, CDR1 is MNHEY, CDR2 SVGEGT. The CDR3 covers 15 residues. Here the CDR3 reads CASSYLGSDTGELFF. The CDR3 DNA reads as TGTGCCAGCAGTTACCTAGGTAGCGACACCGGGGAGCTGTTTTTT.

CDR3 sequence: CASSPDRNSPLHF. In DNA, the CDR3 is TGTGCCAGCAGCCCGGACAGAAATTCACCCCTCCACTTT. The chain couples TRBV11-2 to TRBJ1-6; possible D gene TRBD1, 6 bases. CDR3 length equals 13 residues. Germline values: CDR1 SGHAT, CDR2 FQNNGV. V gave up 5 bases and J gave up 7 bases, with 9 bases separating them.

The chain recombines TRBV7-9 with TRBJ1-1, with D uncertain. The CDR3 consists of 14 residues. From germline, CDR1 is SEHNR and CDR2 FQNEAQ (reference sequence). The ends were cut back, 1 base at V and 10 bases at J, with 16 bases in the middle. The CDR3 bases are TGTGCCAGCAGCTTAGGGGTCGGGGTCCTAGGAGCTTTCTTT. Amino acids: CASSLGVGVLGAFF.

The genes are TRBV28 and TRBJ1-2, with a possible D match to TRBD1 (6 bases). The CDR3 contains 20 residues. The V gene lost 4 bases and the J gene lost 4 bases, with 31 bases spanning the gap. Germline V lookup: CDR1 MDHEN, CDR2 SYDVKM. The CDR3 region is CASSSTLKWDKSTYGYGYTF. The CDR3 nucleotides are TGTGCCAGCAGTTCTACCTTGAAATGGGACAAGTCAACCTACGGCTATGGCTACACCTTC.

V usage is TRBV4-3 and J usage is TRBJ2-7; D is unresolved. This CDR3 comprises 14 residues. Trimming shortened V by 4 bases and J by 6 bases, and 16 bases separated the two germline ends. Germline V CDR1 and CDR2: LGHNA, YSLEER. CDR3 protein: CASSLSRVSSEQYF. CDR3 in DNA: TGCGCCAGCAGCCTCTCACGGGTCTCGAGCGAGCAGTACTTC.

The rearrangement uses TRBV24-1 and TRBJ2-3; 11 bases map to TRBD2. The germline V gene encodes CDR1 KGHDR and CDR2 SFDVKD. The V gene end was trimmed by 5 bases and the J gene end by 2 bases; junction bases not matched to a gene: 2. The CDR3 is made up of 15 amino acids. The DNA for the CDR3 is TGTGCCACCAGTGGTAGCGGGGGGGTCACAGATACGCAGTATTTT. The encoded protein is CATSGSGGVTDTQYF.

This rearrangement joins TRBV9 to TRBJ2-3; perhaps TRBD1 as D (6 bases). Germline CDR1 SGDLS, CDR2 YYNGEE. With 6 bases removed from V and 5 bases from J, the gap between germline ends came to 13 bases. The CDR3 consists of 13 residues. CDR3 in amino acids: CASKDSGGDTQYF. The CDR3 DNA reads as TGTGCCAGCAAGGACAGTGGGGGAGATACGCAGTATTTT.

V usage is TRBV6-5 and J usage is TRBJ2-7; 9 bases agree with TRBD1. From germline, CDR1 is MNHEY and CDR2 SVGAGI. The CDR3 is made up of 13 amino acids. After removal of 7 bases from V and 5 bases from J, the junction contained 6 bases not matched to a gene. The CDR3 DNA follows: TGTGCCAGCACCAGACAGGGGGTGAACGAGCAGTACTTC. Translating it yields CASTRQGVNEQYF.

The chain uses TRBV5-4 and TRBJ1-4; 9 bases line up with TRBD1. Germline CDR1 SGHNT, CDR2 YYREEE (reference sequence). J was trimmed by 8 bases and V by 4 bases; bases with no gene match: 3. This CDR3 is 13 amino acids long. The CDR3 here is CASSGDREEKLFF. CDR3 sequence (DNA): TGTGCCAGCAGCGGGGACAGGGAGGAAAAACTGTTTTTT.

This chain uses TRBV4-1 with TRBJ1-1; TRBD1 agrees at 10 bases. The trim removed 4 bases at V and 8 bases at J, leaving 1 base unmatched. Germline CDR1 reads MGHRA; CDR2 reads YSYEKL. The CDR3 consists of 12 residues. CDR3 region: CASSLGQGEAFF. The DNA of the CDR3 is TGCGCCAGCAGCCTGGGACAGGGGGAAGCTTTCTTT.

The chain uses TRBV18 and TRBJ1-5, with D possibly matching TRBD1 (5 bases). The germline V gene has CDR1 KGHSH and CDR2 LQKENI. V lost 3 bases and J lost 5, with 17 bases in between. This CDR3 region has 16 residues. CDR3: CASSPRDARGDQPQHF. The CDR3 DNA sequence: TGTGCCAGCTCACCGCGGGACGCCAGAGGGGATCAGCCCCAGCATTTT.